This entry lists 5 T cell receptor beta chains sequenced from one sample in a study of blood T cell repertoires in COVID-19. Using immunoSEQ multiplex PCR, the repertoire was profiled, and TCRdb retains in-frame clones only, with some absent. This table holds some 250,000 clones, 65% to 85% found once. Sequenced sample: peripheral blood. These receptors were collected from a man between 50 and 59 years old with active or convalescent COVID-19.

The chain uses TRBV13 and TRBJ2-7; 9 bases are a match to TRBD2. Germline lookup yields CDR1 PRHDT and CDR2 FYEKMQ (reference sequence). The CDR3 totals 15 residues. J was trimmed by 0 bases and V by 5 bases; bases with no gene match: 5. The CDR3 sequence is CASSLSGGISYEQYF. Here the CDR3 DNA reads TGTGCCAGCAGCCTCAGCGGGGGGATCTCCTACGAGCAGTACTTC.

This clone was detected ten times or more. The chain carries TRBV30 and TRBJ2-7; D perhaps matches TRBD1 (6 bases). V shed 4 bases and J shed 1 base, with 11 bases lying between them. CDR3 length: 13 residues. Germline assignment: CDR1 GTSNPN and CDR2 SVGIG (reference sequence). CDR3 nucleotide sequence: TGTGCCTGGACTAAAGGGGGATCCTACGAGCAGTACTTC. The encoded protein is CAWTKGGSYEQYF.

This chain connects TRBV5-1 to TRBJ1-4; 7 nucleotides match TRBD1. The CDR3 runs to 14 residues. The germline V gene has CDR1 SGHRS and CDR2 YFSETQ. Germline trimming cut 0 bases from V and 5 bases from J; bases unmatched to any gene: 1. CDR3 nucleotide sequence: TGCGCCAGCAGCTTGGCACAGGGGAATGAAAAACTGTTTTTT. It encodes CASSLAQGNEKLFF.

The gene calls are TRBV5-1 and TRBJ1-2; no reliable D call. V lost 1 base, J lost 5 bases, and 6 bases lay in between. Germline CDR1 is SGHRS and CDR2 is YFSETQ. The CDR3 covers 12 residues. CDR3: CASSLNRYGYTF. DNA for the CDR3: TGCGCCAGCAGCTTGAACAGATATGGCTACACCTTC. The full variable domain, its missing parts supplied by reference TRBV5-1 and TRBJ1-2, is KAGVTQTPRYLIKTRGQQVTLSCSPISGHRSVSWYQQTPGQGLQFLFEYFSETQRNKGNFPGRFSGRQFSNSRSEMNVSTLELGDSALYLCASSLNRYGYTFGSGTRLTVV.

This rearrangement joins TRBV4-1 to TRBJ1-6, with a possible D match to TRBD1 (6 bases). Trimming cost V 4 bases and J 7 bases, with 17 bases left between them. Germline lookup yields CDR1 MGHRA and CDR2 YSYEKL. The CDR3 totals 16 residues. The CDR3 loop reads CASSLSTGHRNSPLHF. In DNA, the CDR3 is TGCGCCAGCAGCCTGAGCACGGGACACCGGAATTCACCCCTCCACTTT.